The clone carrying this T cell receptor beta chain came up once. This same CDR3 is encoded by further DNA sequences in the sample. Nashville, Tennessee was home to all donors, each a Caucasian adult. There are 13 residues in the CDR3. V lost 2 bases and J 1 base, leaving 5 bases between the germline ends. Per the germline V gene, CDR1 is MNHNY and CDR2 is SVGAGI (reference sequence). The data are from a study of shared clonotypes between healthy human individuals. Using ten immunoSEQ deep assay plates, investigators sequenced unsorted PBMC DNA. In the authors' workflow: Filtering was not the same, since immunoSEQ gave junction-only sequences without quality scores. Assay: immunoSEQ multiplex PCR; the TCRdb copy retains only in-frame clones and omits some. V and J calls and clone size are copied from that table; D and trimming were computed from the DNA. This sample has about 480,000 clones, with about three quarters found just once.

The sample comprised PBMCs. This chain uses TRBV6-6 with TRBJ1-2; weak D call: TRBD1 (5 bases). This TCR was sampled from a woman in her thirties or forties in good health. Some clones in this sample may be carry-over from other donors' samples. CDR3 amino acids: CASSYGGNYGYTF. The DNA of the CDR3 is TGTGCCAGCAGTTACGGGGGTAACTATGGCTACACCTTC.